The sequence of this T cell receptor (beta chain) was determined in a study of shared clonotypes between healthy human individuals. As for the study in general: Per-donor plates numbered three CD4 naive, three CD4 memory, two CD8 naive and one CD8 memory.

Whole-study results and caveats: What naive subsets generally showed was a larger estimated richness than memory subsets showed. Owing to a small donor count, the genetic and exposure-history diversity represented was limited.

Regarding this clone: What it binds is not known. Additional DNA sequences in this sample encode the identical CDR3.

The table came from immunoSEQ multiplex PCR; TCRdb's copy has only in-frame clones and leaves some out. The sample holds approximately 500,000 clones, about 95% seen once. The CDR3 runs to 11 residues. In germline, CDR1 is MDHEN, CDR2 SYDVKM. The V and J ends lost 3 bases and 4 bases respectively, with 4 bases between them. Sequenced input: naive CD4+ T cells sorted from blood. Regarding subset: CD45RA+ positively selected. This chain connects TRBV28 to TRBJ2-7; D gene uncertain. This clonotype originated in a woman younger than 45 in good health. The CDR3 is CASSFGYEQYF. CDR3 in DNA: TGTGCCAGCAGTTTCGGTTACGAGCAGTACTTC.